This paragraph reports one T cell receptor beta chain. Antigen specificity is unknown. Germline V CDR1 and CDR2: ENHRY, SYGVKD. There are 16 residues in the CDR3. V was shortened by 11 bases and J by 6 bases, with 23 bases between the two germline ends. A second PCR of 7 to 11 cycles used a sample-barcoded 5' primer and a J-beta primer mix. TCRdb reprocessed the 5' RACE reads via MiXCR and lists one record per CDR3 protein. In the table there are around 750,000 distinct CDR3 sequences, about 48% of which are singletons. These data come from a study of blood T cells in healthy people across ages. Study-level results: With naive T cell percentage, TCR beta diversity showed a strong correlation. The fall in TCR beta diversity per million T cells was roughly linear with age. It was the long-lived donors that had more naive CD4+ cells and higher diversity than aged donors.

Sequencing used blood. This rearrangement joins TRBV10-3 to TRBJ1-6, with D perhaps TRBD1 (5 bases). The receptor's source is a man at least 80 years old in good health. The CDR3 loop reads CALTMDNTGGNSPLHF. CDR3 DNA: TGTGCCCTCACGATGGATAATACAGGCGGTAATTCACCCCTCCACTTT.